What follows are 12 T cell receptor beta chains derived from one specimen sequenced in a study of molecular identifiers for immune sequencing clone quantification. TCRdb redid the calling of the PCR reads with MiXCR, one entry per CDR3 protein. The table records about 510,000 distinct CDR3 sequences, about a fifth of them present only once. Sequencing was performed on naive CD8+ T cells from blood, with Jurkat cell RNA spiked in. Stated subset: FACS-sorted CD8+CD4-CCR7+CD45RA+ naive T cells. These receptors were taken from a human donor in good health. Some libraries in this study had Jurkat cell RNA spiked in.

There are a few counts of this clonotype. The chain uses TRBV19 and TRBJ1-5; D not certain. This CDR3 comprises 13 residues. V was clipped by 3 bases and J by 4 bases, with 7 bases between them. Germline V CDR1 and CDR2: LNHDA, SQIVND (reference sequence). CDR3 region: CASSMKLNQPQHF. The CDR3 DNA sequence: TGTGCCAGTAGTATGAAGCTTAATCAGCCCCAGCATTTT.

This clonotype was detected only once. A much more abundant neighbour one base away suggests this may be a read error. The chain uses TRBV5-4 and TRBJ2-7, with D possibly TRBD1 on 6 matching bases. V lost 3 bases, J lost 2 bases, and 21 bases lay in between. Germline assignment: CDR1 SGHNT and CDR2 YYREEE (reference sequence). CDR3 length: 17 residues. The CDR3 DNA follows: TGTGCCAGCAGCTGCACCACAGGGTCCTACCAAGCCTACGAGCAGTACTTC. It yields the protein CASSCTTGSYQAYEQYF.

This clonotype was counted a few times. The gene calls are TRBV2 and TRBJ2-1; perhaps TRBD1 as D (5 bases). The V end was cut by 1 base, the J end by 7 bases, with 17 bases between. This CDR3 is 16 amino acids long. CDR1 is SNHLY and CDR2 is FYNNEI in the germline V gene. CDR3 sequence reads: CASSEGQGRAINEQFF. CDR3 in DNA: TGTGCCAGCAGTGAAGGGCAGGGTAGAGCGATAAATGAGCAGTTCTTC. The full variable domain, in which reference TRBV2 and TRBJ2-1 provide the parts outside the CDR3, is EPEVTQTPSHQVTQMGQEVILRCVPISNHLYFYWYRQILGQKVEFLVSFYNNEISEKSEIFDDQFSVERPDGSNFTLKIRSTKLEDSAMYFCASSEGQGRAINEQFFGPGTRLTVL.

A word on this clonotype: A much larger clone sits a single nucleotide away, making a read error possible. V is TRBV6-2 or TRBV6-3 and J is TRBJ2-7, with no clear D. Germline V gives CDR1 MNHEY, CDR2 SVGEGT. CDR3 size: 13 residues. V was pared by 2 bases and J by 6 bases, with 11 bases between. CDR3 sequence: CASSYGPACEQYF. DNA of the CDR3: TGTGCCAGCAGTTACGGTCCGGCCTGCGAGCAGTACTTC.

The chain joins TRBV19 to TRBJ1-5; 7 positions match TRBD1. This CDR3 region has 15 residues. CDR1 is LNHDA and CDR2 is SQIVND in the germline V gene (reference sequence). Unmatched junction bases numbered 8, after V lost 5 bases and J lost 4 bases. The CDR3 coding sequence is TGTGCCAGTAGTTGGGGACAGCGCTCTAATCAGCCCCAGCATTTT. It encodes CASSWGQRSNQPQHF.

This clonotype was counted many times. The J gene is TRBJ1-2, the V gene TRBV5-1; perhaps TRBD1 as D (5 bases). This CDR3 contains 14 residues. The ends were cut back, 2 bases at V and 6 bases at J, with 14 bases in the middle. Germline loops: CDR1 SGHRS, CDR2 YFSETQ. The CDR3 DNA reads TGCGCCAGCAGCTTTACGGCAGGAGGGGATGGCTACACCTTC. Amino acid sequence: CASSFTAGGDGYTF.

As concerns this clonotype: A much larger clone sits a single nucleotide away, making a read error possible. This chain uses TRBV9 with TRBJ2-2; TRBD2 agrees at 13 bases. Germline V gives CDR1 SGDLS, CDR2 YYNGEE. The CDR3 is 20 amino acids. The CDR3 DNA follows: TGTGCCAGCAGCGATGGACTAGCGGGAGAATGGGCCTTGAACACCGGGGAGCTGCTTTTT. Translation: CASSDGLAGEWALNTGELLF.

This clonotype was counted at least ten times. The chain has TRBV30 and TRBJ2-3, with 9 nucleotides matching TRBD2. The CDR3 has 15 amino acids. Trimming took 1 base from V and 6 from J; bases not matched to a gene: 8. From germline, CDR1 is GTSNPN and CDR2 SVGIG (reference sequence). CDR3 in amino acids: CAWSAGLAFFDTQYF. For the CDR3, the DNA is TGTGCCTGGAGTGCGGGACTAGCTTTTTTCGATACGCAGTATTTT.

This clonotype was detected only a few times. The chain links TRBV14 to TRBJ1-2; the D is unclear. V was cut by 4 bases and J by 4 bases, with 10 bases left in between. Germline V gene sequence: CDR1 SGHDN, CDR2 FVKESK. The CDR3 contains 13 residues. The DNA for the CDR3 is TGTGCCAGCAGCCCCGGACTCGTCTATGGCTACACCTTC. This sequence encodes CASSPGLVYGYTF.

On this clonotype: This may be a read error: a much more frequent sequence differs by one nucleotide. The chain joins TRBV27 to TRBJ2-3; a possible D gene is TRBD2 (6 bases). The CDR3 is made up of 14 amino acids. Germline CDR1 and CDR2: MNHEY and SMNVEV (reference sequence). The CDR3 coding sequence is TGTGCCAGCAGGGGGGACTCCTACACAGATACGCGGTATTTT. This codes for CASRGDSYTDTRYF.

The chain uses TRBV29-1 and TRBJ1-2; D is undetermined. Germline loops: CDR1 SQVTM, CDR2 ANQGSEA. Trimming removed 4 bases from V and 4 bases from J, with 13 bases in between. This CDR3 contains 13 residues. Here the CDR3 DNA reads TGCAGCGTTGTTTTACCGGGAAGCTATGGCTACACCTTC. This codes for CSVVLPGSYGYTF.

This clonotype was found many times. The chain has TRBV7-9 and TRBJ2-7; 12 nucleotides agree with TRBD2. The CDR3 consists of 14 residues. V shed 7 bases and J 10 bases; nucleotides not matched to a gene: 11. In germline, CDR1 is SEHNR, CDR2 FQNEAQ (reference sequence). CDR3 sequence: CASKGSGLAGNQYF. The DNA for the CDR3 is TGTGCCAGCAAAGGTTCTGGACTAGCGGGGAATCAGTACTTC.